This T cell receptor (beta chain) is drawn from a study of T cells in Graves' hyperthyroidism and ophthalmopathy. RNA transcripts yielded amplified TCR beta CDR3 regions. Using the HTBI primer set, a first-round RT-PCR was run on the TCR CDR3. Each CDR3 protein is one row after TCRdb ran MiXCR on the multiplex PCR reads. The table lists 550,000 to 800,000 distinct CDR3 sequences, roughly 17% of them singletons. With a duration under 2 months, the hyperthyroidism was newly diagnosed in patients aged 18 to 65. The germline V gene encodes CDR1 KGHDR and CDR2 SFDVKD. With 2 bases removed from V and 1 base from J, the gap between germline ends came to 10 bases. There are 15 residues in the CDR3.

The material sequenced was blood. The J gene is TRBJ2-5, the V gene TRBV24-1; weak D call: TRBD1 (6 bases). The sequence came from a man between 50 and 59 years old with Graves' hyperthyroidism. The DNA of the CDR3 is TGTGCCACCAGTGATTCCCTGACAGGCCAAGAGACCCAGTACTTC. The encoded protein is CATSDSLTGQETQYF.